Following are 13 T cell receptor beta chains from one sample sequenced in a study of cytomegalovirus exposure and HLA in healthy donors. Primers for the PCR totalled 60 Vbeta and 13 Jbeta. Produced via immunoSEQ multiplex PCR; TCRdb's table is partial and in-frame only. The sample lists 160,000 or so clones, 81% occurring once. The source material was PBMCs. The receptors come from a woman in her fifties or sixties in good health and CMV-seronegative.

CDR3 residues: CASSPLGLAGVNEQFF. The CDR3 bases are TGTGCCAGCAGCCCACTCGGACTAGCGGGAGTGAATGAGCAGTTCTTC. The chain links TRBV6-6 to TRBJ2-1; TRBD2 agrees at 13 bases. J was trimmed by 7 bases and V by 6 bases; bases with no gene match: 9. From germline, CDR1 is MNHNY and CDR2 SVGAGI (reference sequence). This CDR3 is 16 amino acids long.

The chain combines TRBV7-2 with TRBJ2-7, with a weak D call TRBD2 (5 bases). Germline V gene lookup returns CDR1 SGHTA and CDR2 FQGNSA. The CDR3 consists of 13 residues. V dropped 4 bases and J dropped 10 bases, with 17 bases sitting between them. The CDR3 sequence is CASSSDGVPLQYF. CDR3 in DNA: TGTGCCAGCAGCTCTGACGGGGTACCTCTCCAGTACTTC.

The genes are TRBV5-6 and TRBJ2-7; a possible D gene is TRBD1 (5 bases). V was clipped by 0 bases and J by 5 bases, with 12 bases between them. CDR1 and CDR2 from the germline V gene are SGHDT and YYEEEE. The CDR3 sequence is 14 residues long. The CDR3 nucleotides read TGTGCCAGCAGCTTGGGCAGGGTCGGTCACGAGCAGTACTTC. Protein product: CASSLGRVGHEQYF. Complete variable domain (other parts from reference TRBV5-6 and TRBJ2-7): DAGVTQSPTHLIKTRGQQVTLRCSPKSGHDTVSWYQQALGQGPQFIFQYYEEEERQRGNFPDRFSGHQFPNYSSELNVNALLLGDSALYLCASSLGRVGHEQYFGPGTRLTVT.

The chain recombines TRBV11-3 with TRBJ2-1, with 8 bases matching TRBD2. J gave up 6 bases and V 5 bases, and 9 bases lay outside the gene matches. CDR3 length: 15 residues. In germline, CDR1 is SGHNT, CDR2 YENEEA. DNA for the CDR3: TGTGCCAGCAGCCCGGGGACTAGTTTTTCCAATGAGCAGTTCTTC. It specifies CASSPGTSFSNEQFF.

The chain combines TRBV9 with TRBJ2-1; 9 bases line up with TRBD1. The CDR3 length is 16 residues. Germline V gives CDR1 SGDLS, CDR2 YYNGEE. V lost 6 bases to trimming and J lost 6 bases; unmatched junction nucleotides: 13. The DNA for the CDR3 is TGTGCCAGCAACGAGGCGGGACAGGGTCCGATCAATGAGCAGTTCTTC. It specifies CASNEAGQGPINEQFF.

The genes are TRBV4-3 and TRBJ2-4; 7 nucleotides line up with TRBD1. This CDR3 has 17 amino acids. Germline V lookup: CDR1 LGHNA, CDR2 YSLEER. V lost 3 bases and J lost 5; bases outside the gene matches: 13. The CDR3 bases are TGCGCCAGCAGCCATGGCGCACCGGGACAGACCCAAAACATTCAGTACTTC. This encodes CASSHGAPGQTQNIQYF.

The CDR3 is CASTRGESSYEQYF. Here the CDR3 DNA reads TGTGCCAGCACCCGGGGGGAGAGCTCCTACGAGCAGTACTTC. The chain has TRBV11-2 and TRBJ2-5, with 7 nucleotides matching TRBD2. The J call may not be correct, given that the DNA end is closer to TRBJ2-7. This CDR3 contains 14 residues. Germline CDR1 reads SGHAT; CDR2 reads FQNNGV.

This clone was seen a few times. This sequence joins TRBV28 and TRBJ1-2, with 10 nucleotides matching TRBD1. The CDR3 sequence is 15 residues long. V lost 4 bases and J lost 7; bases outside the gene matches: 9. Germline values: CDR1 MDHEN, CDR2 SYDVKM. The CDR3 protein is CASSSSTGGVSGYTF. In DNA form, the CDR3 reads TGTGCCAGCAGTTCCTCGACAGGGGGCGTTAGTGGCTACACCTTC.

The rearrangement joins TRBV11-2 to TRBJ1-1; TRBD1 might be the D (5 bases). Germline V CDR1 and CDR2: SGHAT, FQNNGV. The ends were cut back, 5 bases at V and 7 bases at J, with 17 bases in the middle. The CDR3 extends over 14 amino acids. CDR3 sequence reads: CASSLLQGRGEAFF. The DNA for the CDR3 is TGTGCCAGCAGCCTTCTCCAGGGCAGAGGTGAAGCTTTCTTT. Variable domain in full (rest from reference TRBV11-2 and TRBJ1-1): EAGVAQSPRYKIIEKRQSVAFWCNPISGHATLYWYQQILGQGPKLLIQFQNNGVVDDSQLPKDRFSAERLKGVDSTLKIQPAKLEDSAVYLCASSLLQGRGEAFFGQGTRLTVV.

The chain employs TRBV27 and TRBJ2-2; the D gene is possibly TRBD1 (6 bases). V dropped 6 bases and J dropped 8 bases, with 13 bases sitting between them. The CDR3 has 13 residues. Looked up from germline, CDR1 is MNHEY and CDR2 is SMNVEV (reference sequence). CDR3 DNA: TGTGCCAGCAGCAAACAGGGAGCGGGGGAGCTGTTTTTT. Its translation: CASSKQGAGELFF.

Only one count was recorded for this clone. The V and J genes are TRBV18 and TRBJ2-3; no clear D. V lost 4 bases to trimming and J lost 1 base, with 6 bases between them. The CDR3 consists of 13 residues. Germline CDR1 is KGHSH and CDR2 is LQKENI. CDR3 DNA sequence: TGTGCCAGCTCACGGCTGCGCACAGATACGCAGTATTTT. It encodes CASSRLRTDTQYF.

The V and J genes are TRBV6-1 and TRBJ2-7; D is unresolved. CDR1 is MNHNS, CDR2 SASEGT, per germline. V lost 1 base and J 6 bases, leaving 4 bases between the germline ends. The CDR3 sequence is 11 residues long. CDR3 amino acids: CASSEVREQYF. CDR3 DNA: TGTGCCAGCAGTGAAGTTCGCGAGCAGTACTTC.

The chain carries TRBV19 and TRBJ2-5; 8 bases line up with TRBD2. V dropped 11 bases and J dropped 4; count of bases not matched to a gene: 3. The germline CDR1 and CDR2 sequences are LNHDA and SQIVND (reference sequence). The CDR3 loop spans 11 amino acids. DNA of the CDR3: TGTGCCGCGGGGGGAGGAGAGACCCAGTACTTC. Protein sequence: CAAGGGETQYF.